The rows below give T cell receptor beta chains drawn from one sample of a study of blood T cell repertoires in COVID-19. Sequencing was performed with immunoSEQ multiplex PCR; in TCRdb, only in-frame clones are kept and a portion is missing. The table shows around 170,000 clones, with about 87% occurring only once. Sequencing was carried out using peripheral blood. Receptor source: a woman aged 25-40 years with acute or convalescent COVID-19. Each CDR3 is given with its conserved first and last residue. D genes are given only for firm matches. The size entry is marked missing in some rows and otherwise reads once, few, many or a size class.

V	J	size	D	DNA	CDR3
TRBV10-3	TRBJ1-5	-	-	TGTGCCATCAGTGATCTTGACAGGCAGCCCCAGCATTTT	CAISDLDRQPQHF
TRBV11-3	TRBJ2-2	-	-	TGTGCCAGCAGCTCTCGACTAGTAGCGGGGGAGCTGTTTTTT	CASSSRLVAGELFF
TRBV7-2	TRBJ2-1	-	-	TGTGCCAGCAAACGCCTTAGCTCCTACAATGAGCAGTTCTTC	CASKRLSSYNEQFF
TRBV7-9	TRBJ2-2	-	TRBD1	TGTGCCAGCAGCTCCGACTGGACAGGGGTGACCGGGGAGCTGTTTTTT	CASSSDWTGVTGELFF
TRBV5-6	TRBJ1-1	-	TRBD1	TGTGCCAGCAGCTCCCCGGGACAGAGGGCAGCTTTCTTT	CASSSPGQRAAFF
TRBV3-1/TRBV3-2	TRBJ1-1	-	-	TGTGCCAGCAGCCAGGTCCTAGGTGGGACTGAAGCTTTCTTT	CASSQVLGGTEAFF
TRBV2	TRBJ1-1	once	-	TGTGCCAGCACCGAGGACTGGAACCCTGAAGCTTTCTTT	CASTEDWNPEAFF
TRBV5-8	TRBJ2-3	-	TRBD2	TGTGCCAGCAGCTTGGGACTAGCGGGAAACACAGATACGCAGTATTTT	CASSLGLAGNTDTQYF
TRBV12-3/TRBV12-4	TRBJ2-2	-	-	TGTGCCAGCAGGCTGAACTATGGGGAGCTGTTTTTT	CASRLNYGELFF
TRBV7-8	TRBJ2-1	-	TRBD1	TGTGCCAGCAGCTGGGGACAGGGGGCTGGTGAGCAGTTCTTC	CASSWGQGAGEQFF
TRBV4-1	TRBJ1-5	-	-	TGCGCCAGCAGCCAAACCGGGTGGGGCAGTTATAGCAATCAGCCCCAGCATTTT	CASSQTGWGSYSNQPQHF
TRBV7-9	TRBJ1-4	-	TRBD1	TGTGCCAGCAGTAAGACAGGGGTGAAGGAAAAACTGTTTTTT	CASSKTGVKEKLFF
TRBV7-9	TRBJ1-3	-	-	TGTGCCAGCAGCCCTAGGGGGATAGCTGGAAACACCATATATTTT	CASSPRGIAGNTIYF
TRBV6-5	TRBJ2-1	-	-	TGTGCCAGCAGTTACTCCGGGACAACCCGTTACAATGAGCAGTTCTTC	CASSYSGTTRYNEQFF
TRBV29-1	TRBJ1-1	-	TRBD1	TGCAGCGTAGCGTACAGGGGGTCCAACACTGAAGCTTTCTTT	CSVAYRGSNTEAFF
TRBV19	TRBJ2-1	-	TRBD2	TGTGCCAGTAGTCCGGGACTAGCGACAAGAAGACAGTTCTTC	CASSPGLATRRQFF
TRBV6-6	TRBJ1-6	-	TRBD1	TGTGCCAGCAGGCCGAAGGGACAGGGGGGTTCACCCCTCCACTTT	CASRPKGQGGSPLHF
TRBV19	TRBJ1-5	few	-	TGTGCCAGTAATTTTATAAATCAGCCCCAGCATTTT	CASNFINQPQHF
TRBV19	TRBJ2-3	once	-	TGTGCCAGTAGTATAGATCAAACAGGAGAGCAGTATTTT	CASSIDQTGEQYF
TRBV24-1	TRBJ2-6	-	-	TGTGCCACCAGTGACCCCGGGGTTGGGGCCAACGTCCTGACTTTC	CATSDPGVGANVLTF
TRBV27	TRBJ2-1	few	TRBD1	TGTGCCAGCAGCCCCAGGGGGACAGGGATTGAGCAGTTCTTC	CASSPRGTGIEQFF
TRBV11-2	TRBJ1-1	few	-	TGTGCCAGCAGCCGCTATCCCGACACTGAAGCTTTCTTT	CASSRYPDTEAFF
TRBV28	TRBJ2-5	-	TRBD2	TGTGCCAGCAGTTTAGTCGGGAGGGCCGGGGAGACCCAGTACTTC	CASSLVGRAGETQYF
TRBV5-4	TRBJ2-1	-	TRBD2	TGTGCCAGCCAAAGATCGTTAGCGGGAGGTACCAATGAGCAGTTCTTC	CASQRSLAGGTNEQFF
TRBV7-9	TRBJ2-1	-	-	TGTGCCAGCAGCATAAATGAGCAGTTCTTC	CASSINEQFF
TRBV14	TRBJ2-1	-	-	TGTGCCAGCAGCTTAGGACAGTCGCAGTTCTTC	CASSLGQSQFF
TRBV7-6	TRBJ1-3	-	TRBD1	TGTGCCAGCAGCCTGACAGGGAACTCTGGAAACACCATATATTTT	CASSLTGNSGNTIYF
TRBV5-1	TRBJ1-2	-	TRBD1	TGCGCCAGCAGCACACCGACAGGGACCAATTCTGGCTACACCTTC	CASSTPTGTNSGYTF
TRBV2	TRBJ2-3	-	TRBD1	TGTGCCAGCAGGGGGACAGGGAGCCCAGATACGCAGTATTTT	CASRGTGSPDTQYF
TRBV7-2	TRBJ2-2	once	-	TGTGCCAGCAGCTTAGGACTAGTTCCCGGGGAGCTGTTTTTT	CASSLGLVPGELFF
TRBV18	TRBJ1-3	-	TRBD1	TGTGCCAGCTCACCGGGACAGGGGGACACCATATATTTT	CASSPGQGDTIYF
TRBV2	TRBJ1-6	-	-	TGTGCCAGCAGTGGCCCAGGGGAGCGGGACCTCCACTTT	CASSGPGERDLHF
TRBV10-3	TRBJ2-1	few	TRBD2	TGTGCCATCAGAAACCCAGCGGGACTCAATGAGCAGTTCTTC	CAIRNPAGLNEQFF
TRBV21-1	TRBJ2-3	few	-	TGTGCCAGCAGCACCCGACTAGCGGGAGGATCGGATACGCAGTATTTT	CASSTRLAGGSDTQYF